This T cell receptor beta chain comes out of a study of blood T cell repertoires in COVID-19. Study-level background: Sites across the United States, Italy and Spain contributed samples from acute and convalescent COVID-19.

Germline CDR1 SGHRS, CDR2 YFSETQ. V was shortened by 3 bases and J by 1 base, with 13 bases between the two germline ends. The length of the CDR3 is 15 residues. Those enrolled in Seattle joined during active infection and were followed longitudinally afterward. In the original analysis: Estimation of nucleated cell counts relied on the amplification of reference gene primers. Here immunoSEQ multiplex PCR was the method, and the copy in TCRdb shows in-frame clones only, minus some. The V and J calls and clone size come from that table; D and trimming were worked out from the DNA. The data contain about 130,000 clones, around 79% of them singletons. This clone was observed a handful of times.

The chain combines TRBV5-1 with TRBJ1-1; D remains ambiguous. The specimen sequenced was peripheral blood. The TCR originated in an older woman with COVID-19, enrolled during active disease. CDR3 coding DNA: TGCGCCAGCAGCTCGGCAGGTGCTAAGAACACTGAAGCTTTCTTT. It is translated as CASSSAGAKNTEAFF.